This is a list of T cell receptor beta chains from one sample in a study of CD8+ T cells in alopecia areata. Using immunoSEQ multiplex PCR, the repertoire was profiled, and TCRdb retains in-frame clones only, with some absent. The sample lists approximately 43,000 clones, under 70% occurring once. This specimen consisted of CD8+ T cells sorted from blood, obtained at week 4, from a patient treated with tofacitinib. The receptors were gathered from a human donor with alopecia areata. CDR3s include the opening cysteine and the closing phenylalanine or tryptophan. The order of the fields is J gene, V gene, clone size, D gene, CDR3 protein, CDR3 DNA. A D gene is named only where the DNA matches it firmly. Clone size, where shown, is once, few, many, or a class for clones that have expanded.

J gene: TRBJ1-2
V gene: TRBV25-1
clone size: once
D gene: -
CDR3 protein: CASSEGLAYGYTF
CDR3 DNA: TGTGCCAGCAGTGAAGGTTTGGCATATGGCTACACCTTC

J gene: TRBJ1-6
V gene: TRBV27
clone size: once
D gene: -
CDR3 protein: CASSEAVGDLGSPLHF
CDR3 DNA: TGTGCCAGCAGTGAGGCGGTTGGAGATCTCGGTTCACCCCTCCACTTT

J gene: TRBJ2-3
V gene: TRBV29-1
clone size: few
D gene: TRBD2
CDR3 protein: CSVPKLATGTDTQYF
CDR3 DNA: TGCAGCGTTCCAAAACTAGCGACTGGCACAGATACGCAGTATTTT

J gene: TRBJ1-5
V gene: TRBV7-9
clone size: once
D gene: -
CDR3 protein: CASSSTGPNQPQHF
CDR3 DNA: TGTGCCAGCAGCTCAACAGGGCCCAATCAGCCCCAGCATTTT

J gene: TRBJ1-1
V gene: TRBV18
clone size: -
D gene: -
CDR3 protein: CASSPDTPDYTEAFF
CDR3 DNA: TGTGCCAGCTCACCAGATACCCCGGACTACACTGAAGCTTTCTTT

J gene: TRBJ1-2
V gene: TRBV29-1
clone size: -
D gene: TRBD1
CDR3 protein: CSVDRGLVGYTF
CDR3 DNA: TGCAGCGTTGATAGGGGGCTAGTTGGCTACACCTTC

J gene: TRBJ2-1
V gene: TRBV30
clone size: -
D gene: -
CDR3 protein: CAWSVASVDGDNEQFF
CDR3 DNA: TGTGCCTGGAGTGTTGCCAGCGTGGACGGGGACAATGAGCAGTTCTTC

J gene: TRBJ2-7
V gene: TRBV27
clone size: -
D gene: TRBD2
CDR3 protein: CASRWGEGYEQYF
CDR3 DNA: TGTGCCAGCAGATGGGGGGAGGGCTACGAGCAGTACTTC

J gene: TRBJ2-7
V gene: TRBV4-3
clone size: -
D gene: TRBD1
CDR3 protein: CASSHGQGSYEQYF
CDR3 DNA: TGCGCCAGCAGCCACGGACAGGGTTCCTACGAGCAGTACTTC

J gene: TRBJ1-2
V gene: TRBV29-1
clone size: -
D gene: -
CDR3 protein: CSVEDRENYGYTF
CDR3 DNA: TGCAGCGTTGAAGACAGGGAGAACTATGGCTACACCTTC

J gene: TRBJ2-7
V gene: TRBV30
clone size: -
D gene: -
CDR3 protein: CAWSVGVRGEQYF
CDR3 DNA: TGTGCCTGGAGTGTAGGGGTCAGGGGAGAGCAGTACTTC

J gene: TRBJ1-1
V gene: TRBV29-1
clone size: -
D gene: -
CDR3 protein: CSVEDEVNTEAFF
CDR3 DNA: TGCAGCGTTGAAGATGAAGTGAACACTGAAGCTTTCTTT

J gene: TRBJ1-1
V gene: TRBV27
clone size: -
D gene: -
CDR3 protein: CASREGVNTEAFF
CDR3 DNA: TGTGCCAGCCGCGAGGGGGTGAACACTGAAGCTTTCTTT

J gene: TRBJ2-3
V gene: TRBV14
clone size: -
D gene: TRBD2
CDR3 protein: CASRNGGDTQYF
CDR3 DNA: TGTGCCAGCAGAAACGGGGGGGATACGCAGTATTTT

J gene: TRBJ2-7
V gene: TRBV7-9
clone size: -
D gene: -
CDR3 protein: CASSHLTRNEQYF
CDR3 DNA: TGTGCCAGCAGCCATCTAACAAGGAACGAGCAGTACTTC

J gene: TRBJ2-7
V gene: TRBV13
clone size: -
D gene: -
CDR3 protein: CASSLRGTYEQYF
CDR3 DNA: TGTGCCAGCAGCTTACGGGGAACCTACGAGCAGTACTTC

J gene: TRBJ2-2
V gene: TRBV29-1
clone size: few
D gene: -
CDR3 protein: CSVEKPPLQGLNTGELFF
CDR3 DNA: TGCAGCGTTGAAAAACCACCCCTTCAGGGACTCAACACCGGGGAGCTGTTTTTT

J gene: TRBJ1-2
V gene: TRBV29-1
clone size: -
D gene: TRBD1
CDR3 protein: CSVGTGGYGYTF
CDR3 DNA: TGCAGCGTTGGGACAGGGGGCTATGGCTACACCTTC

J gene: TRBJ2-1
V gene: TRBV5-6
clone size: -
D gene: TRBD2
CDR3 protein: CASSYLASGGLNEQFF
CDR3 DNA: TGTGCCAGCAGCTATCTGGCTAGCGGGGGCCTCAATGAGCAGTTCTTC

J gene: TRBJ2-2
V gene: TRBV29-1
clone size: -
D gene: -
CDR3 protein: CSVESGAGTGELFF
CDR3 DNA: TGCAGCGTTGAATCCGGGGCAGGCACCGGGGAGCTGTTTTTT

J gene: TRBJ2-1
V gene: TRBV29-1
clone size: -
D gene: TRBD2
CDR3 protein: CSVVGGGAANEQFF
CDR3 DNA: TGCAGCGTTGTTGGCGGGGGGGCCGCCAATGAGCAGTTCTTC

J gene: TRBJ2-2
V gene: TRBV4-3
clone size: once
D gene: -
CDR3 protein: CASSQLTGELFF
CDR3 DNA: TGCGCCAGCAGCCAGCTCACCGGGGAGCTGTTTTTT

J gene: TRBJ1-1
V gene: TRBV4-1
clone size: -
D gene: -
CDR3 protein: CASSLEWNTEAFF
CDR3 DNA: TGCGCCAGCAGCTTGGAATGGAACACTGAAGCTTTCTTT

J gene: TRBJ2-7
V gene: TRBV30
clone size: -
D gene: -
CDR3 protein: CAWATSTAYEQYF
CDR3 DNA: TGTGCCTGGGCGACTAGTACAGCCTACGAGCAGTACTTC

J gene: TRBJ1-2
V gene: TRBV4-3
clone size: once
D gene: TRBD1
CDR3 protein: CASSQQPGQDFLGYTF
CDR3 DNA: TGCGCCAGCAGCCAACAACCGGGACAGGACTTTCTCGGCTACACCTTC

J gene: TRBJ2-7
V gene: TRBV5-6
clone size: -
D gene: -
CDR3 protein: CASSLIHEQYF
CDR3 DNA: TGTGCCAGCAGCTTGATCCACGAGCAGTACTTC

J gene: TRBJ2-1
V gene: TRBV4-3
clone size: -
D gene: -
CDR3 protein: CASSQGRRGASGDEQFF
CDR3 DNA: TGCGCCAGCAGCCAAGGGCGTCGGGGGGCTTCGGGCGATGAGCAGTTCTTC

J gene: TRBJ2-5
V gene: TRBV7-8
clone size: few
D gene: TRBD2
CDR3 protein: CASSLGGIVAGDF
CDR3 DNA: TGTGCCAGCAGCTTAGGGGGGATTGTGGCGGGAGACTTC

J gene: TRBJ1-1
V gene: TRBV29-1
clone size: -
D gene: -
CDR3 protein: CSVQWSSEAFF
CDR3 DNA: TGCAGCGTTCAGTGGTCGAGTGAAGCTTTCTTT